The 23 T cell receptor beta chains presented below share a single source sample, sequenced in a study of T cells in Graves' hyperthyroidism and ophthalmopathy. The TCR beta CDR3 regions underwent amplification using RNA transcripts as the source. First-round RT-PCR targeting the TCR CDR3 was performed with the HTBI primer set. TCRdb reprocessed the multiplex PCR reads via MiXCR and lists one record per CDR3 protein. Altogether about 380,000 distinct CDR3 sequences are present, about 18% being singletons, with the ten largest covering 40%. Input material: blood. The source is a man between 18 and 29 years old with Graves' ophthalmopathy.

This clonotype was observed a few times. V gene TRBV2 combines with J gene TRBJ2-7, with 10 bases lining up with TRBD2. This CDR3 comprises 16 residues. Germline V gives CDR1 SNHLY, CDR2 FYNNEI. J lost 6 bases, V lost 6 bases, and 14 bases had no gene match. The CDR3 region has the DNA TGTGCCAGCAGCGTAGATTCGGGACTAGCGCTCTCCGAGCAGTACTTC. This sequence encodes CASSVDSGLALSEQYF.

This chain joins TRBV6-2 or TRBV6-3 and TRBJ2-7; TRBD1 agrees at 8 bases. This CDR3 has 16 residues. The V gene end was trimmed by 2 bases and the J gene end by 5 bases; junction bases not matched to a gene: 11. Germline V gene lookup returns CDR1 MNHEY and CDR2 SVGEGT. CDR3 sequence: CASSYDFRTGTNEQYF. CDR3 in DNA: TGTGCCAGCAGTTACGATTTCCGGACAGGGACGAACGAGCAGTACTTC.

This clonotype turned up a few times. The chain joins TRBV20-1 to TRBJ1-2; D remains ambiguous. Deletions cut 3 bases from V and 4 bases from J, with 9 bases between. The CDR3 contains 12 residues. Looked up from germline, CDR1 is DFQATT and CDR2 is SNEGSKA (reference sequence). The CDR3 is CSASGSPYGYTF. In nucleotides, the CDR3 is TGCAGTGCTAGCGGCAGCCCCTATGGCTACACCTTC.

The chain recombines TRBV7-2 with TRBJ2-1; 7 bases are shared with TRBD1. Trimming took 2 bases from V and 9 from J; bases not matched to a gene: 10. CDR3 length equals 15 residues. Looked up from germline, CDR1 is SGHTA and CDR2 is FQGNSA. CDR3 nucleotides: TGTGCCAGCAGCTTAAGTGTGACAGGGCCCCCTGAGCAGTTCTTC. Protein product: CASSLSVTGPPEQFF.

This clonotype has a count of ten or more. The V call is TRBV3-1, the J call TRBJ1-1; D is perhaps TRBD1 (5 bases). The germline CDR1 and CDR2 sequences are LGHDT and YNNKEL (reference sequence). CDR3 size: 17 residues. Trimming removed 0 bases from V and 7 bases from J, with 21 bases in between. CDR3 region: CASSQELHTGLVGEAFF. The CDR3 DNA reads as TGTGCCAGCAGCCAAGAGTTACACACAGGACTCGTCGGTGAAGCTTTCTTT.

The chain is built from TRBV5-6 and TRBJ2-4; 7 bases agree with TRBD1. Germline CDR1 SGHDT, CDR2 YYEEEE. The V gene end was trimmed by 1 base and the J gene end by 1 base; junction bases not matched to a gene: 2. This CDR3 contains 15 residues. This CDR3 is CASSLQGEAKNIQYF. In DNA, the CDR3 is TGTGCCAGCAGCTTGCAGGGGGAGGCCAAAAACATTCAGTACTTC.

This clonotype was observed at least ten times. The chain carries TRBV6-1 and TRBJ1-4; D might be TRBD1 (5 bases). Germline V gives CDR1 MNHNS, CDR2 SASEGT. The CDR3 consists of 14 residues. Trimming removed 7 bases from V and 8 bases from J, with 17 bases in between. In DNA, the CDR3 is TGTGCCAGCACCCCTCGGGGGGGTCGGGAAAAACTGTTTTTT. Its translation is CASTPRGGREKLFF.

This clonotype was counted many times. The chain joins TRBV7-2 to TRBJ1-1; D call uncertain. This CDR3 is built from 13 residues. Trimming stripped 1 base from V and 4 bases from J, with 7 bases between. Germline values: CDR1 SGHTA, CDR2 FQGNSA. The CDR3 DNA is TGTGCCAGCAGCTTAGTCCGGAGCACTGAAGCTTTCTTT. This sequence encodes CASSLVRSTEAFF.

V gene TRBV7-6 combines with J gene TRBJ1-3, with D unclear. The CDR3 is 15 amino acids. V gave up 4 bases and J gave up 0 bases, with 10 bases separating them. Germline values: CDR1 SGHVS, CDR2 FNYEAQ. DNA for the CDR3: TGTGCCAGCAGCTATAGCGACAACTCTGGAAACACCATATATTTT. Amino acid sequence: CASSYSDNSGNTIYF.

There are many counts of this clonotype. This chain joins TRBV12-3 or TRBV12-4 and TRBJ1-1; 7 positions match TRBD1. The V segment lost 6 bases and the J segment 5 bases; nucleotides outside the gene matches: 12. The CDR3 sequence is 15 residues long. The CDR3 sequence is CASSPQTGWQTEAFF. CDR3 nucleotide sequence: TGTGCCAGCAGCCCACAGACAGGGTGGCAAACTGAAGCTTTCTTT.

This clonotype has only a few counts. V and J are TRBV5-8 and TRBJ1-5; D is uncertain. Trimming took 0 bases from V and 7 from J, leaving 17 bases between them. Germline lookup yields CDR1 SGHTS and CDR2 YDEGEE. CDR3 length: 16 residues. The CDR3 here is CASSLGDRAPAQPQHF. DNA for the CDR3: TGTGCCAGCAGCTTGGGCGACCGGGCCCCAGCACAGCCCCAGCATTTT.

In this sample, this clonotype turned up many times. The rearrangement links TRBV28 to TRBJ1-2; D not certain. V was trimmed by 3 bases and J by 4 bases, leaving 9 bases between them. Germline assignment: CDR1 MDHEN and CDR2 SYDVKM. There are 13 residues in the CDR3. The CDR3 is CASSFAPVYGYTF. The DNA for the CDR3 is TGTGCCAGCAGTTTCGCACCGGTCTATGGCTACACCTTC.

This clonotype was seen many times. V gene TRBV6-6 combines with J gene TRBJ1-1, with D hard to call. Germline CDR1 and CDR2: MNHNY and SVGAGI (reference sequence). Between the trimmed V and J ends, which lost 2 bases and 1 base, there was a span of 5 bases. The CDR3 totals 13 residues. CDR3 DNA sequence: TGTGCCAGCAGTTACCAGGAGAACACTGAAGCTTTCTTT. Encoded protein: CASSYQENTEAFF.

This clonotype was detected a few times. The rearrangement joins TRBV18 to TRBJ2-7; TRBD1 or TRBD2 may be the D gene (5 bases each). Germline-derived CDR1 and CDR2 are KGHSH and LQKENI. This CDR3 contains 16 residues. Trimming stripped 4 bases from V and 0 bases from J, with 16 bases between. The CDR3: CASSLEVDTYSYEQYF. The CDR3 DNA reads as TGTGCCAGCTCACTGGAGGTGGACACGTACTCCTACGAGCAGTACTTC.

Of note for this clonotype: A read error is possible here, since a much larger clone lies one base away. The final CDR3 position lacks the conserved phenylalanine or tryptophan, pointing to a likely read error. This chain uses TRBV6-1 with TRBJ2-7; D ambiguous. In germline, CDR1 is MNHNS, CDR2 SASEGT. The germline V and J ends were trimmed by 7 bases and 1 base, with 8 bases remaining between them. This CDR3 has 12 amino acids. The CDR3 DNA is TGTGCCAGCATCTCACAGTCCTACGAGCAGTACCTC. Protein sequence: CASISQSYEQYL.

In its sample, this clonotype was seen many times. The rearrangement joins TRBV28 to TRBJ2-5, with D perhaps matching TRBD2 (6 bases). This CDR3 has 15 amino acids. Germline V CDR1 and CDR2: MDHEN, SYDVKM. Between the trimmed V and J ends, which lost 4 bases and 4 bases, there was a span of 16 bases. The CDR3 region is CASSSRVEGLETQYF. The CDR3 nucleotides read TGTGCCAGCAGTTCACGGGTTGAGGGACTAGAGACCCAGTACTTC.

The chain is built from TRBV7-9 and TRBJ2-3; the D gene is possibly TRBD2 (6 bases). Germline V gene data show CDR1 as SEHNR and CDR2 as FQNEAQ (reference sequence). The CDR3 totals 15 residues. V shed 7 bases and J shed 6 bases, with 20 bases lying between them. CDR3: CASILRRAGRDTQYF. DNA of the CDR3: TGTGCCAGCATCCTTAGGAGGGCAGGTCGGGATACGCAGTATTTT.

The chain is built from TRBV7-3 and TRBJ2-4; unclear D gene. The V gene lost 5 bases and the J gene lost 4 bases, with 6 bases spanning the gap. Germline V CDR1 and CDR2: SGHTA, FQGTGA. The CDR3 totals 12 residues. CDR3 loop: CASSDLKNIQYF. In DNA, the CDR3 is TGTGCCAGCAGCGACTTAAAAAACATTCAGTACTTC.

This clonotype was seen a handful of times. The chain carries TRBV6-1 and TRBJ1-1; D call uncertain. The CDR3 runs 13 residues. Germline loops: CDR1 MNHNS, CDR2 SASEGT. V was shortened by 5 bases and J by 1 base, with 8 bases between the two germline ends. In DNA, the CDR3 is TGTGCCAGCAGTACCCCCGCGAACACTGAAGCTTTCTTT. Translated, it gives CASSTPANTEAFF.

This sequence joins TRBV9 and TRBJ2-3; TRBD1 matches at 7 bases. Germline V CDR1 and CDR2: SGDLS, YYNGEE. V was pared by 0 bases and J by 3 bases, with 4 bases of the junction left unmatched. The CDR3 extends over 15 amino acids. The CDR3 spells CASSVVGRGTDTQYF. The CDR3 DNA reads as TGTGCCAGCAGCGTAGTGGGCAGGGGGACAGATACGCAGTATTTT.

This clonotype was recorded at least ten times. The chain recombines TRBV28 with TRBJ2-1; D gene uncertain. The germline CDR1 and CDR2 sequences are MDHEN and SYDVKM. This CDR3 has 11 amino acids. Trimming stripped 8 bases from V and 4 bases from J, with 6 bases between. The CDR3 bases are TGTGCCAGCGGGCAGTACAATGAGCAGTTCTTC. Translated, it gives CASGQYNEQFF.

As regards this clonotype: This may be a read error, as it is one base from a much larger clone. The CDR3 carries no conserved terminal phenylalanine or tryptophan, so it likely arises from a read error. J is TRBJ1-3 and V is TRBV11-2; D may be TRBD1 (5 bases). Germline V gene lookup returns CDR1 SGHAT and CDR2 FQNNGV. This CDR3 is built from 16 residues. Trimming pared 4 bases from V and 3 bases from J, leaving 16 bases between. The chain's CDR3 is CASSSPGGIGGNTIYL. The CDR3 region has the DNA TGTGCCAGCAGCTCCCCGGGGGGGATAGGTGGAAACACCATATATCTT.

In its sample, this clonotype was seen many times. CDR3 in amino acids: CSARAGSGELFF. Here the CDR3 DNA reads TGCAGTGCTAGAGCTGGGTCCGGGGAGCTGTTTTTT. This chain joins TRBV20-1 and TRBJ2-2; the D is unclear. This CDR3 contains 12 residues. CDR1 and CDR2 from the germline V gene are DFQATT and SNEGSKA (reference sequence). Trimming pared 1 base from V and 6 bases from J, leaving 6 bases between.